This T cell receptor beta chain emerged from a study of tumor-infiltrating lymphocytes in localized non-small cell lung cancer. Repertoires were generated with immunoSEQ multiplex PCR, while TCRdb's copy carries only in-frame clones and drops some. The sample holds under 35,000 clones; approximately 83% are singletons and the top ten take roughly 1.9%. CDR1 and CDR2 from the germline V gene are LNHDA and SQIVND (reference sequence). The CDR3 contains 16 residues. V trimming: 8 bases; J trimming: 7 bases; junction bases outside the gene matches: 14. Input material: lung tumor tissue. The sequence was obtained from a human donor with non-small cell lung cancer. The rearrangement uses TRBV19 and TRBJ2-2, with 9 nucleotides matching TRBD2. This CDR3 reads CASFGMAGGPIGELFF. The CDR3 DNA sequence: TGTGCCAGTTTTGGGATGGCGGGGGGGCCTATCGGGGAGCTGTTTTTT. Variable domain in full (rest from reference TRBV19 and TRBJ2-2): DGGITQSPKYLFRKEGQNVTLSCEQNLNHDAMYWYRQDPGQGLRLIYYSQIVNDFQKGDIAEGYSVSREKKESFPLTVTSAQKNPTAFYLCASFGMAGGPIGELFFGEGSRLTVL.